Listed below are T cell receptor beta chains from one sample, sequenced in a study of Graves' ophthalmopathy and Graves' hyperthyroidism. TCRdb itself ran the multiplex PCR reads through MiXCR, one entry per CDR3 protein. The sample consists of more than 1,000,000 distinct CDR3 sequences, 36% of them appearing once. The sequenced material came from peripheral blood or thyroid tissue (not recorded which). Every receptor here comes from an adult man with Graves' hyperthyroidism. The conserved cysteine and the conserved F or W are not part of the CDR3 here. A D gene is named only where the DNA matches it firmly. The size field is filled for only some rows; it gives once, few, many or a size class.

j_call: TRBJ1-2
d_call: -
clone_size: -
v_call: TRBV2
cdr3_length: 10
cdr3_aa: ASGRELYGYT

j_call: TRBJ2-5
d_call: TRBD1
clone_size: many
v_call: TRBV7-2
cdr3_length: 12
cdr3_aa: ASRRSTGEETQY

j_call: TRBJ1-5
d_call: TRBD1
clone_size: -
v_call: TRBV2
cdr3_length: 13
cdr3_aa: ASRAGTGEDQPQH

j_call: TRBJ2-7
d_call: TRBD2
clone_size: -
v_call: TRBV11-2
cdr3_length: 14
cdr3_aa: ASSLQTGTSGGWAY

j_call: TRBJ2-5
d_call: -
clone_size: -
v_call: TRBV7-9
cdr3_length: 12
cdr3_aa: ASSTPGPGKTQY

j_call: TRBJ1-5
d_call: -
clone_size: few
v_call: TRBV10-2
cdr3_length: 13
cdr3_aa: ASSERGKSNQPQH

j_call: TRBJ1-5
d_call: -
clone_size: -
v_call: TRBV19
cdr3_length: 11
cdr3_aa: ASSQRGQSAPH

j_call: TRBJ2-5
d_call: TRBD2
clone_size: -
v_call: TRBV29-1
cdr3_length: 10
cdr3_aa: SVGGTRETQY

j_call: TRBJ1-2
d_call: TRBD1
clone_size: once
v_call: TRBV12-3/TRBV12-4
cdr3_length: 15
cdr3_aa: ASSPQPGTGGLDGYT

j_call: TRBJ1-2
d_call: TRBD1
clone_size: many
v_call: TRBV15
cdr3_length: 15
cdr3_aa: ATIQAGRGPSEDGYT

j_call: TRBJ1-1
d_call: -
clone_size: -
v_call: TRBV20-1
cdr3_length: 12
cdr3_aa: SARPQWGGTEAF

j_call: TRBJ1-5
d_call: TRBD1
clone_size: many
v_call: TRBV19
cdr3_length: 13
cdr3_aa: ASSSLGQGYQPQH

j_call: TRBJ2-7
d_call: TRBD2
clone_size: many
v_call: TRBV7-9
cdr3_length: 13
cdr3_aa: ASSSTGTSGYEQY

j_call: TRBJ2-6
d_call: -
clone_size: -
v_call: TRBV10-3
cdr3_length: 11
cdr3_aa: AISDLGGRTEA

j_call: TRBJ1-4
d_call: TRBD1
clone_size: many
v_call: TRBV10-3
cdr3_length: 13
cdr3_aa: AISEAGQGEEKLF

j_call: TRBJ1-3
d_call: TRBD1
clone_size: -
v_call: TRBV20-1
cdr3_length: 11
cdr3_aa: SARTGTGNTIY

j_call: TRBJ1-5
d_call: -
clone_size: -
v_call: TRBV10-3
cdr3_length: 11
cdr3_aa: ATGAGSNQPQH

j_call: TRBJ1-4
d_call: -
clone_size: many
v_call: TRBV10-3
cdr3_length: 14
cdr3_aa: AISESGGPRLEKLF

j_call: TRBJ1-3
d_call: TRBD1
clone_size: many
v_call: TRBV9
cdr3_length: 13
cdr3_aa: ASSETGNSGNTIY

j_call: TRBJ2-7
d_call: -
clone_size: -
v_call: TRBV2
cdr3_length: 10
cdr3_aa: ATLGGFSVQY

j_call: TRBJ2-7
d_call: -
clone_size: many
v_call: TRBV19
cdr3_length: 12
cdr3_aa: ASSSGLGPYEQY

j_call: TRBJ2-7
d_call: -
clone_size: many
v_call: TRBV14
cdr3_length: 11
cdr3_aa: ASSQGSRNEQY

j_call: TRBJ2-7
d_call: -
clone_size: few
v_call: TRBV11-2
cdr3_length: 12
cdr3_aa: ASSLEAGSGEQY

j_call: TRBJ2-5
d_call: TRBD2
clone_size: -
v_call: TRBV2
cdr3_length: 13
cdr3_aa: ASSRRASGQETQY

j_call: TRBJ2-7
d_call: -
clone_size: few
v_call: TRBV11-2
cdr3_length: 14
cdr3_aa: ASSSPLAVSSYEQY

j_call: TRBJ2-7
d_call: TRBD2
clone_size: many
v_call: TRBV10-3
cdr3_length: 14
cdr3_aa: AISLFLSSGAYEQY

j_call: TRBJ1-2
d_call: -
clone_size: many
v_call: TRBV19
cdr3_length: 9
cdr3_aa: ASRWTYGYT

j_call: TRBJ1-5
d_call: -
clone_size: many
v_call: TRBV24-1
cdr3_length: 14
cdr3_aa: ATSDPGLTPRQPQH

j_call: TRBJ2-7
d_call: -
clone_size: many
v_call: TRBV7-6
cdr3_length: 11
cdr3_aa: ASTLGESYEQY

j_call: TRBJ1-1
d_call: -
clone_size: many
v_call: TRBV6-5
cdr3_length: 14
cdr3_aa: ASSYSLAGTDTEAF

j_call: TRBJ1-4
d_call: -
clone_size: -
v_call: TRBV29-1
cdr3_length: 12
cdr3_aa: SVGPGRASEKLF